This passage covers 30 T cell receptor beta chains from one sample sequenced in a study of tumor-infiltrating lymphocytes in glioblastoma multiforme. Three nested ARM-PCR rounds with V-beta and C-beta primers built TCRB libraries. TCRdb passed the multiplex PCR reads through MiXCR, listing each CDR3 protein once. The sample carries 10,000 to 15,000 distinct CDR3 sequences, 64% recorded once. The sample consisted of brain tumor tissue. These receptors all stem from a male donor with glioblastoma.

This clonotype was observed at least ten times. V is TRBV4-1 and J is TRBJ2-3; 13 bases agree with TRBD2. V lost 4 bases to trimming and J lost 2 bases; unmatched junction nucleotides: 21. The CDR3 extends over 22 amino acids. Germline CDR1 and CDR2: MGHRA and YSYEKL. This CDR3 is CASSLGLAGASILISITDTQYF. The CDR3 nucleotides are TGCGCCAGCAGCCTCGGACTAGCGGGAGCTTCGATTCTTATCTCAATCACAGATACGCAGTATTTT.

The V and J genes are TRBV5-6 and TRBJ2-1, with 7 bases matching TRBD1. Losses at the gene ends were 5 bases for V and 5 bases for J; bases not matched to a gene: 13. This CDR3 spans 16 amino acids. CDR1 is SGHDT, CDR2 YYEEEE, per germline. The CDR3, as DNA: TGTGCCAGCAGTTGGACCAGGGGGAGCCAACACAATGAGCAGTTCTTC. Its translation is CASSWTRGSQHNEQFF.

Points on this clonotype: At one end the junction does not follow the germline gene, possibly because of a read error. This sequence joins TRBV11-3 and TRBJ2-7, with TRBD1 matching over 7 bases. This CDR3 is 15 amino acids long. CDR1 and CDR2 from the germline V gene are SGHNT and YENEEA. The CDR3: CASSSPGQSLGEKYF. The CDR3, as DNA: TGTGCCAGCAGCTCGCCGGGACAGAGTTTAGGCGAGAAGTACTTC.

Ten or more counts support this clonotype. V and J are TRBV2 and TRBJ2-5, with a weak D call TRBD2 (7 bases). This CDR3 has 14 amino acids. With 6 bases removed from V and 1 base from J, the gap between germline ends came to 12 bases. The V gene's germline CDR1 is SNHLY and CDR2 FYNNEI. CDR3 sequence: CASRGGGFQETQYF. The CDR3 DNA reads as TGTGCCAGCAGGGGGGGGGGCTTCCAAGAGACCCAGTACTTC.

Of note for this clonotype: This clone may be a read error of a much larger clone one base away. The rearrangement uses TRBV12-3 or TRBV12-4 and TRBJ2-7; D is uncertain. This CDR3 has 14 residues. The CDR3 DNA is TGTGTCAGCAACCTGGGCGGAAATCACTACGAGCAGTACTTC. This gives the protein CVSNLGGNHYEQYF.

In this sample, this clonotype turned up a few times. DNA of the CDR3: TGTGCCAGCAGCCCTCTAGCGGGAGACCGCACCGGGGAGCTGTTTTTT. Translated, it gives CASSPLAGDRTGELFF. The rearrangement links TRBV9 to TRBJ2-2; 10 nucleotides line up with TRBD2. The CDR3 runs 16 residues. Losses at the gene ends were 4 bases for V and 4 bases for J; bases not matched to a gene: 7. Germline CDR1 reads SGDLS; CDR2 reads YYNGEE.

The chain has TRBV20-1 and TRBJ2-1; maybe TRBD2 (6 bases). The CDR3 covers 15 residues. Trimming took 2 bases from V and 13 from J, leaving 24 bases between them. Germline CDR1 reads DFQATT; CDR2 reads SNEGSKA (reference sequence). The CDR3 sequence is CSARRGAGLGSEQFF. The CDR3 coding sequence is TGCAGTGCTAGAAGGGGAGCGGGCCTTGGGAGTGAACAGTTCTTC.

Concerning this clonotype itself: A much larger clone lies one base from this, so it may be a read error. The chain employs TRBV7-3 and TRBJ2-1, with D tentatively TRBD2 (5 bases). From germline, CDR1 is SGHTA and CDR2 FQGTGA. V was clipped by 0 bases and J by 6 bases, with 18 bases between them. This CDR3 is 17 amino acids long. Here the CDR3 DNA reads TGTGCCAGCAGCTTAACTCCAGCCGGTGACTACATCAATGAGCAGTTCTTC. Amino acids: CASSLTPAGDYINEQFF.

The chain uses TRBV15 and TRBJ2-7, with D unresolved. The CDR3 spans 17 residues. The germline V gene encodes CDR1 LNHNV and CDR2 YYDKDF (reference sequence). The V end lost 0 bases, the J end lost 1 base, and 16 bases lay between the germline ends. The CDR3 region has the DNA TGTGCCACCAGCAGAGACCGAGCGAAGACGCCGTCCTACGAGCAGTACTTC. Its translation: CATSRDRAKTPSYEQYF. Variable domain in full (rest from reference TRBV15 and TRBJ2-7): DAMVIQNPRYQVTQFGKPVTLSCSQTLNHNVMYWYQQKSSQAPKLLFHYYDKDFNNEADTPDNFQSRRPNTSFCFLDIRSPGLGDTAMYLCATSRDRAKTPSYEQYFGPGTRLTVT.

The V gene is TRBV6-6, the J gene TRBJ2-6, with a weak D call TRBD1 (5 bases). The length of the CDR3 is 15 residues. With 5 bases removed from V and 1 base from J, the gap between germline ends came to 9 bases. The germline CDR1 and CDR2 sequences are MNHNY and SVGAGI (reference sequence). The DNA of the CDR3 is TGTGCCAGCAGTATAGGGGCTTCTGGGGCCAACGTCCTGACTTTC. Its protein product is CASSIGASGANVLTF.

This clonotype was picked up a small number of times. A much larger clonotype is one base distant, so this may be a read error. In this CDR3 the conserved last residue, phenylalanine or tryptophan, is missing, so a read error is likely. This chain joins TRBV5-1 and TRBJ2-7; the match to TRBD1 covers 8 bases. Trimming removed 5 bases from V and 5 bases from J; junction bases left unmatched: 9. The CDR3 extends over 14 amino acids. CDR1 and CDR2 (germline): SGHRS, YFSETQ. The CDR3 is CASRWGTGRNEQYL. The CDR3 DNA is TGCGCCAGCAGGTGGGGGACAGGCAGAAACGAGCAGTACCTC.

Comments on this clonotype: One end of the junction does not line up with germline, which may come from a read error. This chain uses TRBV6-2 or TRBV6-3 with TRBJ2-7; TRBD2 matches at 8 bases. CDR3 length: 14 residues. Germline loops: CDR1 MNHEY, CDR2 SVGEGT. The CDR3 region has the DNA TGTTCCAGCAGATCGGGGGGGACCTCTTACGAGCAGTACTTC. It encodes CSSRSGGTSYEQYF.

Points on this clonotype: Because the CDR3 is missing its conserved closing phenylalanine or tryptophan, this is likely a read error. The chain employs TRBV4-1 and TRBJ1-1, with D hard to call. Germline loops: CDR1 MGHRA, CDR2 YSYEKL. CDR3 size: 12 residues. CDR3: CVSSHQNTEAFI. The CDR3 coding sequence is TGCGTCAGCAGCCATCAGAACACTGAAGCTTTCATT.

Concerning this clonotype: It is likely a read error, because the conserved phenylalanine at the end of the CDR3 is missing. CDR3 residues: CSARDGAGVGGELFC. DNA of the CDR3: TGCAGTGCTAGAGATGGAGCGGGAGTTGGAGGGGAGCTGTTTTGT. The rearrangement joins TRBV20-1 to TRBJ2-2; 8 bases align to TRBD2. Germline V gives CDR1 DFQATT, CDR2 SNEGSKA (reference sequence). V trimming: 0 bases; J trimming: 8 bases; junction bases outside the gene matches: 8. CDR3 length: 15 amino acids.

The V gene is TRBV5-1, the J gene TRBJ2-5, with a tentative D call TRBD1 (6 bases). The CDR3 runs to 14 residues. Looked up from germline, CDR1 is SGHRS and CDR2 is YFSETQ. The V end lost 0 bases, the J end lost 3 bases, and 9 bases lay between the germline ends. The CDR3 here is CASSLVGAEETQYF. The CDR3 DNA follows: TGCGCCAGCAGCTTGGTGGGGGCGGAAGAGACCCAGTACTTC.

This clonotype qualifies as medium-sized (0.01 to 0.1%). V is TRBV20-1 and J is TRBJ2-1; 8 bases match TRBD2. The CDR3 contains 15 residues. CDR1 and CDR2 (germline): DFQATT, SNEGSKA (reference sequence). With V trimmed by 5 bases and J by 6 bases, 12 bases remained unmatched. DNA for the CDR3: TGCAGTGCTGCGACGACCGGGAGGGCCCGCAATGAGCAGTTCTTC. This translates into CSAATTGRARNEQFF.

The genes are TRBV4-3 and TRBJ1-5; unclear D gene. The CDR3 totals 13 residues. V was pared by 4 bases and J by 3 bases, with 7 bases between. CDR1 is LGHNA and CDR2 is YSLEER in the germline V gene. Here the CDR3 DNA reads TGCGCCAGCAGCCTAGGCTTCAATCAGCCCCAGCATTTT. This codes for CASSLGFNQPQHF.

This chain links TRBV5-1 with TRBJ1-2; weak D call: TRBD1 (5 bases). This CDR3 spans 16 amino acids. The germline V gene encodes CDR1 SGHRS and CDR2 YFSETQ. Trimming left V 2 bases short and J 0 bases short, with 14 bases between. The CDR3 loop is CASSLNPWTTNYGYTF. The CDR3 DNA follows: TGCGCCAGCAGCTTAAACCCCTGGACAACTAACTATGGCTACACCTTC.

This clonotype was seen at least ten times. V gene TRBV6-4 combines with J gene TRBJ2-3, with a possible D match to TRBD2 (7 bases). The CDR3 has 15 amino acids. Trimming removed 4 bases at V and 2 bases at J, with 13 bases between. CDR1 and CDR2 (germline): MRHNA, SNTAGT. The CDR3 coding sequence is TGTGCCAGCAGTGCTTCCCGGGGGGCCACAGATACGCAGTATTTT. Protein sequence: CASSASRGATDTQYF.

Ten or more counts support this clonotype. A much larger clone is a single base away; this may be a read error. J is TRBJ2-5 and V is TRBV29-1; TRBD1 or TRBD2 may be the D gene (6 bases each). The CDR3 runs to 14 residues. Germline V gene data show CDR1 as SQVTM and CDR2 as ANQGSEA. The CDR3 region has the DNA TGCAGCGGCTGGACACTCCTTAGGGGGGAGACCCGGTACTTC. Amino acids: CSGWTLLRGETRYF.

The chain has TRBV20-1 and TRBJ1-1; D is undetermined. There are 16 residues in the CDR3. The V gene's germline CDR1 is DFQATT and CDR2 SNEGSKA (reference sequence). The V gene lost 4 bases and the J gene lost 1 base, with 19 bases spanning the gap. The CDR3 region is CSATSLPWGANTEAFF. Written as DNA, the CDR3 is TGCAGTGCTACCAGTTTGCCATGGGGTGCGAACACTGAAGCTTTCTTT.

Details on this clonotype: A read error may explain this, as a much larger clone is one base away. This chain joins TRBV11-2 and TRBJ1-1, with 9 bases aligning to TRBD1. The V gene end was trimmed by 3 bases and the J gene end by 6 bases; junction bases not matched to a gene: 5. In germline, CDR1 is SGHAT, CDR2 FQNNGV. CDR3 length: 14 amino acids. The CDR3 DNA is TGTGCCAGCAGCTTGGGACAGGGTGTCTCTGAAGCTTTCTTT. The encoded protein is CASSLGQGVSEAFF. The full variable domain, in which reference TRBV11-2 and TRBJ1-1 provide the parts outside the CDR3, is EAGVAQSPRYKIIEKRQSVAFWCNPISGHATLYWYQQILGQGPKLLIQFQNNGVVDDSQLPKDRFSAERLKGVDSTLKIQPAKLEDSAVYLCASSLGQGVSEAFFGQGTRLTVV.

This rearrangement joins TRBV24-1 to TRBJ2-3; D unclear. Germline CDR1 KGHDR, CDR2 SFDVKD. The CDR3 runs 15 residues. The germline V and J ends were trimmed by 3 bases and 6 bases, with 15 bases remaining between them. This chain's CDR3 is CATSDTRIKLDTQYF. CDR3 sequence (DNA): TGTGCCACCAGTGATACGAGGATCAAACTGGATACGCAGTATTTT.

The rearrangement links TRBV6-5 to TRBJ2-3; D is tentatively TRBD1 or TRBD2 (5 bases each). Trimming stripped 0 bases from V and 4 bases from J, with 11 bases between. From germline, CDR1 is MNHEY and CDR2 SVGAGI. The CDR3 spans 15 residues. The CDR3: CASSYSWGSPDTQYF. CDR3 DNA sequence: TGTGCCAGCAGTTACTCTTGGGGGTCCCCAGATACGCAGTATTTT.

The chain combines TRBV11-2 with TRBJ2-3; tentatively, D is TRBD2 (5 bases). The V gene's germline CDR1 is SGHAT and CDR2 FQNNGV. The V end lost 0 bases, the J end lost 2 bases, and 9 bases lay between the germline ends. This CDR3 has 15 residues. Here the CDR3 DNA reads TGTGCCAGCAGCTTAGATCACCTAGCCACAGATACGCAGTATTTT. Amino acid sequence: CASSLDHLATDTQYF.

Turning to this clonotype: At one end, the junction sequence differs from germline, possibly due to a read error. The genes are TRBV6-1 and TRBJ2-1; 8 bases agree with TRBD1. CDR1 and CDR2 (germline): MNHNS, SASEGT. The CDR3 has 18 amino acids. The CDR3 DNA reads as TGTGCCTGCAGTGAAGCTCGAACCGCAGGGGGCGCGACCGATGAGCAGTTCTTC. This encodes CACSEARTAGGATDEQFF.

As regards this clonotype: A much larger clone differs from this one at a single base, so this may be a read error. CDR3 in amino acids: CSASGSTYDQYF. The DNA for the CDR3 is TGCAGTGCTAGCGGGAGCACCTACGACCAGTACTTC. V is TRBV20-1 and J is TRBJ2-7; the D gene is possibly TRBD2 (6 bases). Germline values: CDR1 DFQATT, CDR2 SNEGSKA (reference sequence). CDR3 length: 12 amino acids.

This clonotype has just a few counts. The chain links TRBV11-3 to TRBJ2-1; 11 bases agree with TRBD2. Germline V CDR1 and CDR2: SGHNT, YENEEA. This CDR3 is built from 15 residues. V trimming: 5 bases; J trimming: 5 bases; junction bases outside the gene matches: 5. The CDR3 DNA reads TGTGCCAGCAGCATGACTAGCGGGATTCACAATGAGCAGTTCTTC. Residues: CASSMTSGIHNEQFF. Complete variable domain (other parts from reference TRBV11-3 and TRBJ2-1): EAGVVQSPRYKIIEKKQPVAFWCNPISGHNTLYWYLQNLGQGPELLIRYENEEAVDDSQLPKDRFSAERLKGVDSTLKIQPAELGDSAVYLCASSMTSGIHNEQFFGPGTRLTVL.

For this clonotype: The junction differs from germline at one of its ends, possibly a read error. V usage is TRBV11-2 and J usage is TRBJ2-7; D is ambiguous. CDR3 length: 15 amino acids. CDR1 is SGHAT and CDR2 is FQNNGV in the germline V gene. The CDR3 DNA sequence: TGTCCCAGCAGCCTAGGGTCCCAAGCCTCCTACGAGCAGTACTTC. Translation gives CPSSLGSQASYEQYF.

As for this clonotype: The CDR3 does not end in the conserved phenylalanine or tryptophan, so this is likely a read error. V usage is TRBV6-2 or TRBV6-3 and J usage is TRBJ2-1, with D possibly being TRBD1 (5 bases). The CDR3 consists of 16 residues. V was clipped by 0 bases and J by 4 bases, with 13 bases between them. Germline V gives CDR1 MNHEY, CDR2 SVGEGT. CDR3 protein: CASSYSGGALYNEQFV. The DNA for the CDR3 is TGTGCCAGCAGTTACTCAGGTGGGGCTCTTTACAATGAGCAGTTCGTC.